This is a list of T cell receptor beta chains from one sample in a study of blood T cells in healthy people across ages. Via MiXCR, TCRdb re-called the 5' RACE reads, giving one row per CDR3 protein. The sample lists around 1,700,000 distinct CDR3 sequences; 28% were seen once. Sequenced material: blood. These TCRs come from a woman aged 30 to 39 in good health. CDR3s include the opening cysteine and the closing phenylalanine or tryptophan. A D gene is named only where the DNA matches it firmly. Clone size is stated in some rows and not others, as once, few, many or a class when expanded.

clone size | J gene | V gene | D gene | CDR3 DNA | CDR3 protein
many | TRBJ2-6 | TRBV5-1 | NA | TGCGCCAGCAGCTTGGCCGTGGGGCCTGGGGCCAACGTCCTGACTTTC | CASSLAVGPGANVLTF
few | TRBJ1-6 | TRBV13 | NA | TGTGCCACCAGTACGGGGAATTCACCCCTCCACTTT | CATSTGNSPLHF
NA | TRBJ1-5 | TRBV20-1 | TRBD1 | TGCAGTGCTCCCCGGACAGGAGGGGGAGGTAATCAGCCCCAGCATTTT | CSAPRTGGGGNQPQHF
few | TRBJ2-7 | TRBV7-2 | TRBD2 | TGTGCCAGCAGCCGTCCGGGTCTAGCGGGAGGCTACGAGCAGTACTTC | CASSRPGLAGGYEQYF
NA | TRBJ1-6 | TRBV7-2 | NA | TGTGCCAGCAGTAATTGGGATTCACCCCTCCACTTT | CASSNWDSPLHF
few | TRBJ2-5 | TRBV7-2 | NA | TGTGCCAGCAGCTCCTCCAGGGTGGGAGAGACCCAGTACTTC | CASSSSRVGETQYF
many | TRBJ2-1 | TRBV7-3 | NA | TGTGCCAGCAGCTTGGACAGTCCCGGAAAGCAGTTCTTC | CASSLDSPGKQFF
few | TRBJ2-7 | TRBV30 | TRBD1 | TGTGCCTGGGCAACGGACAGGGCCAACGAGCAGTACTTC | CAWATDRANEQYF
many | TRBJ1-2 | TRBV28 | TRBD1 | TGTGCCAGCAGTTTAGTGACAGGGTATGGCTACACCTTC | CASSLVTGYGYTF
NA | TRBJ2-3 | TRBV12-3/TRBV12-4 | TRBD2 | TGTGCCAGCAGTTTATTTAGCGGGACCACAGATACGCAGTATTTT | CASSLFSGTTDTQYF
NA | TRBJ2-7 | TRBV6-6 | NA | TGTGCCAGCAGTTTCGAGAGCTCCTACGAGCAGTACTTC | CASSFESSYEQYF
many | TRBJ2-5 | TRBV7-2 | NA | TGTGCCAGCAGCTCCAGTAACCAAGAGACCCAGTACTTC | CASSSSNQETQYF
NA | TRBJ2-3 | TRBV20-1 | TRBD2 | TGCAGTGCTATTCGGGGGGATAGCACAGATACGCAGTATTTT | CSAIRGDSTDTQYF
NA | TRBJ1-1 | TRBV18 | NA | TGTGCCAGCTCCCCGGACAGACCTGAAGCTTTCTTT | CASSPDRPEAFF
few | TRBJ2-3 | TRBV29-1 | NA | TGCAGCGTTGAATTAAGGGTTGAGACAGATACGCAGTATTTT | CSVELRVETDTQYF
NA | TRBJ1-5 | TRBV6-5 | TRBD1 | TGTGCCAGCAGTTACCGCAGGGGGGGCAATCAGCCCCAGCATTTT | CASSYRRGGNQPQHF
NA | TRBJ2-3 | TRBV20-1 | TRBD2 | TGCAGTGCCGGTAGCGGGGGGCTCCCAGATACGCAGTATTTT | CSAGSGGLPDTQYF
few | TRBJ1-2 | TRBV12-3/TRBV12-4 | NA | TGTGCCAGCAGTTACGCCCAGGGAGGAGGCACCTTC | CASSYAQGGGTF
few | TRBJ1-2 | TRBV9 | TRBD1 | TGTGCCAGCAGCGTGGCCCGGACAGGGGACGGCTACACCTTC | CASSVARTGDGYTF
NA | TRBJ2-1 | TRBV28 | NA | TGTGCCAGTTTCCCCTTGGCAGGGGCCAATGAGCGGTTCTTC | CASFPLAGANERFF
NA | TRBJ1-4 | TRBV15 | NA | TGTGCCACCAGCAGAGAGGGACGGGGAAGAAAACGGTTTTTT | CATSREGRGRKRFF
few | TRBJ1-5 | TRBV12-5 | NA | TGTGCTAGTGGTTTAGGGCCGGGGAATCAGCCCCAGCATTTT | CASGLGPGNQPQHF
NA | TRBJ2-5 | TRBV7-9 | NA | TGTGCCAGCAGCTCCCGAGGACAGATCCAAGAGACCCAGTACTTC | CASSSRGQIQETQYF
few | TRBJ1-4 | TRBV10-3 | NA | TGTGCCATCAGGGACAGCGCCGCCAATGAAAAACTGTTTTTT | CAIRDSAANEKLFF
few | TRBJ1-2 | TRBV25-1 | NA | TGTGCCAGCAGTGATCGGGCAGGAGCCGCCTATGGCTACACCTTC | CASSDRAGAAYGYTF
NA | TRBJ2-7 | TRBV27 | NA | TGTGCCAGCAGCCCTCGTGATCTCTACTACGAGCAGTACTTC | CASSPRDLYYEQYF